The 18 T cell receptor beta chains below come from one sample, sequenced in a study of blood T cell repertoires in COVID-19. Using immunoSEQ multiplex PCR, the repertoire was profiled, and TCRdb retains in-frame clones only, with some absent. The table includes approximately 21,000 clones, 70% to 90% detected once. Sequencing used peripheral blood. The source is a human donor with active COVID-19. The donor label of this sample is uncertain.

The V gene is TRBV30, the J gene TRBJ2-7, with a weak D call TRBD1 (5 bases). Germline assignment: CDR1 GTSNPN and CDR2 SVGIG (reference sequence). The CDR3 runs 12 residues. The ends were cut back, 1 base at V and 3 bases at J, with 7 bases in the middle. This CDR3 is CAWSGQGYEQYF. As DNA, the CDR3 is TGTGCCTGGAGTGGGCAGGGCTACGAGCAGTACTTC. Full variable domain (remainder filled in from reference TRBV30 and TRBJ2-7): SQTIHQWPATLVQPVGSPLSLECTVEGTSNPNLYWYRQAAGRGLQLLFYSVGIGQISSEVPQNLSASRPQDRQFILSSKKLLLSDSGFYLCAWSGQGYEQYFGPGTRLTVT.

This rearrangement joins TRBV11-2 to TRBJ2-2; 8 nucleotides agree with TRBD2. Germline values: CDR1 SGHAT, CDR2 FQNNGV. The CDR3 runs 16 residues. Trimming cost V 5 bases and J 1 base; bases outside gene matches: 6. The CDR3 region is CASSRGTRWNTGELFF. The DNA of the CDR3 is TGTGCCAGCAGCAGGGGGACTAGATGGAACACCGGGGAGCTGTTTTTT.

The chain couples TRBV2 to TRBJ1-3; D perhaps matches TRBD1 (5 bases). Germline V gene lookup returns CDR1 SNHLY and CDR2 FYNNEI. The CDR3 length is 18 residues. Between the trimmed V and J ends, which lost 2 bases and 0 bases, there was a span of 17 bases. CDR3 sequence (DNA): TGTGCCAGCAGTGAAAGTGGCAGGGCCTCTATCTCTGGAAACACCATATATTTT. Translating gives CASSESGRASISGNTIYF.

The chain has TRBV6-4 and TRBJ2-3; D unresolved. CDR1 is MRHNA, CDR2 SNTAGT, per germline. The CDR3 runs 11 residues. Trimming shortened V by 9 bases and J by 4 bases, and 8 bases separated the two germline ends. CDR3 sequence: CASPPADTQYF. CDR3 DNA: TGTGCCAGTCCCCCCGCAGATACGCAGTATTTT.

The CDR3 DNA sequence: TGTGCCAGCAGCTCGCGGACTAGCGGGAATTACAATGAGCAGTTCTTC. Translated: CASSSRTSGNYNEQFF. The V gene is TRBV7-3, the J gene TRBJ2-1; the match to TRBD2 covers 12 bases. Germline CDR1 SGHTA, CDR2 FQGTGA. CDR3 length: 16 residues. V lost 4 bases, J lost 4 bases, and 5 bases stayed unmatched.

The chain links TRBV30 to TRBJ2-5, with TRBD2 matching 9 bases. Germline CDR1 GTSNPN, CDR2 SVGIG (reference sequence). V was clipped by 4 bases and J by 8 bases; unmatched bases: 8. This CDR3 comprises 13 residues. CDR3 amino acids: CAWTKRLADTQYF. CDR3 nucleotides: TGTGCCTGGACGAAACGACTAGCGGACACCCAGTACTTC.

The chain has TRBV5-1 and TRBJ2-2, with 8 bases matching TRBD1. J was trimmed by 4 bases and V by 4 bases; bases with no gene match: 3. This CDR3 is 14 amino acids long. Per the germline V gene, CDR1 is SGHRS and CDR2 is YFSETQ. The CDR3: CASSPGQGTGELFF. The CDR3 nucleotides are TGCGCCAGCAGCCCCGGACAGGGCACCGGGGAGCTGTTTTTT.

This chain joins TRBV7-3 and TRBJ2-6, with TRBD2 identical over 7 bases. Trimming took 1 base from V and 2 from J; bases not matched to a gene: 2. Germline lookup yields CDR1 SGHTA and CDR2 FQGTGA. This CDR3 has 16 amino acids. The DNA of the CDR3 is TGTGCCAGCAGCTTAATCGCGGGGGCTGGGGCCAACGTCCTGACTTTC. Protein product: CASSLIAGAGANVLTF.

This sequence joins TRBV7-8 and TRBJ2-5, with D uncertain. The germline V and J ends were trimmed by 1 base and 1 base, with 7 bases remaining between them. CDR3 length: 14 residues. From germline, CDR1 is SGHVS and CDR2 FQNEAQ. CDR3 nucleotide sequence: TGTGCCAGCAGCTTAGTAACTATCCAAGAGACCCAGTACTTC. Translation: CASSLVTIQETQYF.

This chain uses TRBV18 with TRBJ2-1; 8 nucleotides match TRBD1. Germline CDR1 reads KGHSH; CDR2 reads LQKENI. V lost 5 bases, J lost 9 bases, and 6 bases stayed unmatched. CDR3 size: 13 residues. The CDR3 here is CASSMQGAGEQFF. In DNA, the CDR3 is TGTGCCAGCTCAATGCAGGGGGCCGGTGAGCAGTTCTTC.

The chain links TRBV6-5 to TRBJ1-1, with D uncertain. The CDR3 runs 13 residues. Trimming removed 0 bases from V and 1 base from J, with 3 bases in between. CDR1 MNHEY and CDR2 SVGAGI come from the germline V gene. The CDR3 bases are TGTGCCAGCAGTTACTCTCAGAACACTGAAGCTTTCTTT. This gives the protein CASSYSQNTEAFF.

CDR3 amino acids: CATSDLGLAGYTGELFF. CDR3 DNA sequence: TGTGCCACCAGTGATTTGGGACTAGCGGGCTACACCGGGGAGCTGTTTTTT. J is TRBJ2-2 and V is TRBV24-1, with 11 bases fitting TRBD2. Germline-derived CDR1 and CDR2 are KGHDR and SFDVKD. CDR3 length: 17 amino acids. After removal of 0 bases from V and 3 bases from J, the junction contained 2 bases not matched to a gene.

The V call is TRBV18, the J call TRBJ2-2; TRBD1 matches 7 bases. Per the germline V gene, CDR1 is KGHSH and CDR2 is LQKENI. The CDR3 extends over 15 amino acids. Unmatched junction bases numbered 7, after V lost 4 bases and J lost 5 bases. As DNA, the CDR3 is TGTGCCAGCTCACGTCAGGGGGTTACGACCGGGGAGCTGTTTTTT. Its translation is CASSRQGVTTGELFF.

The chain links TRBV6-5 to TRBJ1-5; TRBD1 matches 8 bases. CDR3 length equals 15 residues. Unmatched junction bases numbered 5, after V lost 6 bases and J lost 1 base. Looked up from germline, CDR1 is MNHEY and CDR2 is SVGAGI. CDR3 coding DNA: TGTGCCAGCAGAGACAGGGGTAGAAGCAATCAGCCCCAGCATTTT. It yields the protein CASRDRGRSNQPQHF.

The J gene is TRBJ2-7, the V gene TRBV6-2 or TRBV6-3; D remains unclear. Germline CDR1 MNHEY, CDR2 SVGEGT. V shed 4 bases and J shed 2 bases, with 12 bases lying between them. The length of the CDR3 is 14 residues. The CDR3 is CASSSHADTYEQYF. For the CDR3, the DNA is TGTGCCAGCAGTTCCCACGCAGATACCTACGAGCAGTACTTC.

This chain uses TRBV19 with TRBJ2-1; D is possibly TRBD1 (5 bases). Trimming took off 9 bases at V and 8 bases at J, with 11 bases between the two ends. The CDR3 loop spans 11 amino acids. CDR1 LNHDA and CDR2 SQIVND come from the germline V gene (reference sequence). CDR3 loop: CASDKGYEQFF. The CDR3, as DNA: TGTGCCAGCGACAAGGGGTATGAGCAGTTCTTC.

The chain joins TRBV2 to TRBJ2-5, with 8 bases that match TRBD2. J was trimmed by 3 bases and V by 6 bases; bases with no gene match: 3. The CDR3 runs 13 residues. Germline lookup yields CDR1 SNHLY and CDR2 FYNNEI. CDR3 DNA sequence: TGTGCCAGCAGGGGACTAGTGAAAGAGACCCAGTACTTC. It is translated as CASRGLVKETQYF. Drawing the rest from reference TRBV2 and TRBJ2-5, the complete variable domain is EPEVTQTPSHQVTQMGQEVILRCVPISNHLYFYWYRQILGQKVEFLVSFYNNEISEKSEIFDDQFSVERPDGSNFTLKIRSTKLEDSAMYFCASRGLVKETQYFGPGTRLLVL.

The chain carries TRBV5-1 and TRBJ1-1; D may be TRBD1 (6 bases). Germline CDR1 SGHRS, CDR2 YFSETQ. The CDR3 consists of 14 residues. V lost 3 bases to trimming and J lost 3 bases, with 12 bases between them. As DNA, the CDR3 is TGCGCCAGCAGCTGGGGGCGGTTGGACACTGAAGCTTTCTTT. Translating it yields CASSWGRLDTEAFF.